This T cell receptor (beta chain) was sequenced for a study of PD-L1 blockade in urothelial cancer. Study background: Blood samples contained a median about 130,000 T cells.

Germline-derived CDR1 and CDR2 are MNHEY and SMNVEV (reference sequence). The CDR3 covers 15 residues. Trimming took off 3 bases at V and 1 base at J, with 12 bases between the two ends. The protocol was immunoSEQ multiplex PCR, while the TCRdb copy is restricted to in-frame clones and leaves out a portion. The data show tens of thousands of clones, less than 95% seen once. Specified time point: peripheral blood 6 weeks after treatment start. The study enrolled patients with locally advanced or metastatic urothelial carcinoma. Each patient gave between 1 and 8 samples, pretreatment and on-treatment. The rearrangement uses TRBV27 and TRBJ1-1; D possibly corresponds to TRBD1 (6 bases). The sequencing here drew on PBMCs, taken around atezolizumab (anti-PD-L1) treatment. The receptor was derived from a woman aged 80 or older with urothelial cancer. The CDR3 protein is CASSFQGLKNTEAFF. The CDR3 DNA sequence: TGTGCCAGCAGTTTCCAGGGGCTGAAGAACACTGAAGCTTTCTTT.